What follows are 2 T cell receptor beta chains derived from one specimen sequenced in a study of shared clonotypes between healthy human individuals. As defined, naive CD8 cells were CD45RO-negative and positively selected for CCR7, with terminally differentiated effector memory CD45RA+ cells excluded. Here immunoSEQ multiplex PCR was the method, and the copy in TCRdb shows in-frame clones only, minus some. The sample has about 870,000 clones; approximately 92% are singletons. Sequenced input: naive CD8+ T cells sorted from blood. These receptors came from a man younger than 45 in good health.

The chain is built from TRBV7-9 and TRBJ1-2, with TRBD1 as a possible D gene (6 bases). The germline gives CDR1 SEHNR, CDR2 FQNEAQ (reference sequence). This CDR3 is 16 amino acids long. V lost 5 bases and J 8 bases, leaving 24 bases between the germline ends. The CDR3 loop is CASSRYTDTGSEGYTF. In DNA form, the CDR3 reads TGTGCCAGCAGCCGATACACAGATACAGGGAGTGAAGGCTACACCTTC.

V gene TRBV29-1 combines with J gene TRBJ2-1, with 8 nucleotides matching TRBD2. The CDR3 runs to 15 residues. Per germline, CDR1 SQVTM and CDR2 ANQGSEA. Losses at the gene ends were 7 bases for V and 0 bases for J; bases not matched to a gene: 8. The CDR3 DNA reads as TGCAGCGGGTGGTTGCGGGAGGTCTCCTACAATGAGCAGTTCTTC. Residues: CSGWLREVSYNEQFF.